This TCR beta chain was identified during a study of shared clonotypes between healthy human individuals. In the study overall: Plates per donor: three CD4 naive, three CD4 memory, two CD8 naive, one CD8 memory.

Using immunoSEQ multiplex PCR, the repertoire was profiled, and TCRdb retains in-frame clones only, with some absent. Here the sample spans roughly 2.4 million clones, approximately 94% being singletons. The CDR3 totals 16 residues. Germline CDR1 SGHNT, CDR2 YYREEE (reference sequence). V lost 6 bases and J lost 0; bases outside the gene matches: 8. The receptor comes from a man between 18 and 35 years old in good health. This rearrangement joins TRBV5-4 to TRBJ2-4, with 8 positions matching TRBD1. Sequencing input: naive CD4+ T cells sorted from blood. Stated subset: CD45RA+ positively selected. CDR3 protein: CASTITGGVAKNIQYF. The CDR3 coding sequence is TGTGCCAGCACCATAACAGGGGGTGTAGCCAAAAACATTCAGTACTTC.